This T cell receptor beta chain appears in the sequencing data of a study of fetal regulatory T cell absence and autoimmunity. Study-level findings and limits: Oligoclonal TCR enrichment in pancreas over cord blood reached over 95-fold for some clones. In IPEX syndrome, oligoclonal enrichment was read as supporting prenatal antigen-driven autoimmunity in the pancreas. Pancreas and cord blood did not differ much in TRB family usage.

The V and J ends lost 7 bases and 5 bases, in that order; junction bases with no gene match: 1. Germline CDR1 SGHAT, CDR2 FQNNGV. The CDR3 has 13 residues. The assay was run at survey level. The repertoire was sequenced with immunoSEQ multiplex PCR; TCRdb's copy has only in-frame clones and lacks some. The sample holds about 95,000 clones, less than 80% seen once. As for this clone: Its antigen is still unknown.

The chain has TRBV11-2 and TRBJ2-1; 11 bases agree with TRBD2. Specimen: pancreas tissue. The sequence came from a male donor with IPEX syndrome. In DNA form, the CDR3 reads TGTGCCAGCATAGCGGGAGGGCACAATGAGCAGTTCTTC. It encodes CASIAGGHNEQFF.